The present TCR beta chain was sequenced within a study of blood T cell repertoires in COVID-19 (TCRdb year 2020). Study-wide context: The collaborator samples originated in the United States, Italy and Spain and spanned the acute and convalescent phases of COVID-19. The prospective study material was composed of cDNA or gDNA derived from T cells, B-cell-depleted T cells, or PBMCs. Subjects who had been exposed to COVID-19, were actively infected with it, or had recovered from it provided the deeply sampled blood TCRbeta repertoires that made up the dataset. A freely available public database, intended as a resource for researchers studying the immune response to SARS-CoV-2, is where the repertoires were released. The samples were drawn from two sources: the first 160 participants of the ongoing ImmuneRACE study, and 950 to 1,500 subjects contributed by 6 global collaborators. A de-identified subject ID, COVID-19 status, age in years and sex were almost always included in the sample metadata. Where HLA class I and class II types were available, the types were taken from metadata supplied by the sample provider, not from assay-based typing. General conclusions and limits of the study: The quantity of clinical and demographic metadata differed by source and by participant and was supplied without curation.

Trimming takes 3 bases from V and 0 bases from J, and the germline ends sit 6 bases apart. CDR3 length: 15 amino acids, cysteine to phenylalanine. Only the CDR3 DNA is retained, 45 bases long and in frame from the first base. Via the germline V gene, CDR1 is KGHSH and CDR2 LQKENI. The immunoSEQ Assay, a bias-controlled multiplex PCR, was used to amplify TCRbeta CDR3 regions from genomic DNA. The study's own analysis went as follows. The number of nucleated cells in each sample was estimated from the amplification of reference gene primers within the assay. To quantify the absolute abundance of each unique TCRbeta CDR3 rearrangement, sequence reads were collapsed and filtered. For each sample, productive Simpson clonality was calculated by taking the square root of Simpson's diversity index across productive rearrangements. TCRdb holds this immuneACCESS table with in-frame rearrangements only. Some clones are missing; in checked studies, unresolved V genes explain under half, and the rest has no known cause. D and trimming were read from the DNA, whereas the V and J calls and clone size are those reported in that table. This sample gives 120,000 to 150,000 clones in total; more than 80% of them show up just once. About 10% of the sample lies in the top ten.

Whole blood was collected in K2EDTA tubes by collaborating institutions according to the institutions' own protocols. Collaborator samples were shipped for TCRbeta analysis as frozen whole blood, isolated PBMCs, or DNA extracted from either sample type. Points on this clone: This receptor's antigen is unknown. Base-call qualities are not available, and no considerably larger clone is one nucleotide away.

The receptor was isolated from an elderly woman with acute or convalescent COVID-19. This chain is built from TRBV18 and TRBJ1-6, with no reliable assignment of the D segment. Material for sequencing was peripheral blood. The CDR3 corresponds to CASSPDISYNSPLHF. At the DNA level, the sequence is TGTGCCAGCTCACCTGACATCTCCTATAATTCACCCCTCCACTTT.